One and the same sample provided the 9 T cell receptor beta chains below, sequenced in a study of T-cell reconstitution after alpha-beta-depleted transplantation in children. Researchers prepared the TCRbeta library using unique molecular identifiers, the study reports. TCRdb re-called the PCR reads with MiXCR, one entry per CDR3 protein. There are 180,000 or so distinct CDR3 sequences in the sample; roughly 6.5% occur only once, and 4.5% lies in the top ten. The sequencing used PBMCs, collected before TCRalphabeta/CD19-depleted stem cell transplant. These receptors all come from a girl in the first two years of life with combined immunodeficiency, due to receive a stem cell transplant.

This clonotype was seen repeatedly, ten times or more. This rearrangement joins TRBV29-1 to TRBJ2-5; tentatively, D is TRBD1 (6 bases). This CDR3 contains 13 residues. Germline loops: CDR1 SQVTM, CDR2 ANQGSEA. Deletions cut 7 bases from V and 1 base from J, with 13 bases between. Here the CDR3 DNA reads TGCAGCGCACAGGGACCGGTCCAAGAGACCCAGTACTTC. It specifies CSAQGPVQETQYF. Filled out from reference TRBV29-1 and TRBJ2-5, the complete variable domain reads SAVISQKPSRDICQRGTSLTIQCQVDSQVTMMFWYRQQPGQSLTLIATANQGSEATYESGFVIDKFPISRPNLTFSTLTVSNMSPEDSSIYLCSAQGPVQETQYFGPGTRLLVL.

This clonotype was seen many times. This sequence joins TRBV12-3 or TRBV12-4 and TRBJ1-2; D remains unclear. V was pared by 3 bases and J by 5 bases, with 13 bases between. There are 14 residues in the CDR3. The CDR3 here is CASSFGNGGYGYTF. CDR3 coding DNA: TGTGCCAGCAGTTTTGGCAACGGCGGATATGGCTACACCTTC.

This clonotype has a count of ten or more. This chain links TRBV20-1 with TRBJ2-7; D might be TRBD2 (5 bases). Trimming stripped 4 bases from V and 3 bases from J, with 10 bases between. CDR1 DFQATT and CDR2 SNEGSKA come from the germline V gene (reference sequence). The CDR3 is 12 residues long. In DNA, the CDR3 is TGCAGTGCTACTCACGAGGGCTACGAGCAGTACTTC. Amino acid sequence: CSATHEGYEQYF.

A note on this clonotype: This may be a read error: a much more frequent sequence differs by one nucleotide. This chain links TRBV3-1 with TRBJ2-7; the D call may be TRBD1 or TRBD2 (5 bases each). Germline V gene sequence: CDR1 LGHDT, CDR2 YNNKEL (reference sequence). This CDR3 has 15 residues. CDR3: CATSQFPGPDYEQYF. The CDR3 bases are TGTGCCACCAGCCAGTTCCCGGGACCGGACTACGAGCAGTACTTC.

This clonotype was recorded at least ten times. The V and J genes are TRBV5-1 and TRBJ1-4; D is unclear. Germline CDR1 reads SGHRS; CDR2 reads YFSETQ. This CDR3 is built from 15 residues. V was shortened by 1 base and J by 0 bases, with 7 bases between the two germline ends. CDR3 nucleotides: TGCGCCAGCAGCTTGCAGGCTGCAACTAATGAAAAACTGTTTTTT. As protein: CASSLQAATNEKLFF.

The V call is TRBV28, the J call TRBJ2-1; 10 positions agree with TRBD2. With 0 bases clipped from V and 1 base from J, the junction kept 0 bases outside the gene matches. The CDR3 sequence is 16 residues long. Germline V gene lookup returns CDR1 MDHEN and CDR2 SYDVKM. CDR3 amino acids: CASSLWTSGSYNEQFF. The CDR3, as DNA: TGTGCCAGCAGTTTATGGACTAGCGGGTCCTACAATGAGCAGTTCTTC.

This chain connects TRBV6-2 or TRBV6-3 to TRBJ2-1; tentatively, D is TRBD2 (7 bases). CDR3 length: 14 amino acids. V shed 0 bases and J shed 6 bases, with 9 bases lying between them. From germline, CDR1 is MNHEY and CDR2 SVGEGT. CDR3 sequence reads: CASSYSGGGNEQFF. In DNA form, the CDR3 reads TGTGCCAGCAGTTACTCGGGAGGGGGCAATGAGCAGTTCTTC.

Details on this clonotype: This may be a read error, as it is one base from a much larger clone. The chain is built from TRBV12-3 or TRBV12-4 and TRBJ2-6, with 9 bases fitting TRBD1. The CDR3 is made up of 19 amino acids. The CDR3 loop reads CTSSLVLGQGLSGANVLTF. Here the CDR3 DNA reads TGTACCAGCAGTTTAGTTTTGGGACAGGGACTCTCTGGGGCCAACGTCCTGACTTTC.

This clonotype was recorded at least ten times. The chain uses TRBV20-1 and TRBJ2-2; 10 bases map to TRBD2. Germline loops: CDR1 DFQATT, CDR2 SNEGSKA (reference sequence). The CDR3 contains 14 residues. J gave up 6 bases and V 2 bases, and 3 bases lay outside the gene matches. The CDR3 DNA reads TGCAGTGCTAGATCTAGCGGGAGCGCCGGGGAGCTGTTTTTT. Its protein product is CSARSSGSAGELFF.